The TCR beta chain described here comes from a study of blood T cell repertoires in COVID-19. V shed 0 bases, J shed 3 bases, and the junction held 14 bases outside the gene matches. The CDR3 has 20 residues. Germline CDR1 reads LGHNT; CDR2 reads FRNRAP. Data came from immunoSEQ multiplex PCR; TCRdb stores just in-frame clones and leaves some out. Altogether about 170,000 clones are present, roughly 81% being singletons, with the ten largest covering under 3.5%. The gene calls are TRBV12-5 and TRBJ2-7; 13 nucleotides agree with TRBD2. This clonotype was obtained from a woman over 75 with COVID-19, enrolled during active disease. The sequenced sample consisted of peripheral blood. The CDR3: CASGLVSETWTSGGDYEQYF. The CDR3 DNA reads TGTGCTAGTGGTTTGGTAAGCGAGACCTGGACTAGCGGGGGAGACTACGAGCAGTACTTC.